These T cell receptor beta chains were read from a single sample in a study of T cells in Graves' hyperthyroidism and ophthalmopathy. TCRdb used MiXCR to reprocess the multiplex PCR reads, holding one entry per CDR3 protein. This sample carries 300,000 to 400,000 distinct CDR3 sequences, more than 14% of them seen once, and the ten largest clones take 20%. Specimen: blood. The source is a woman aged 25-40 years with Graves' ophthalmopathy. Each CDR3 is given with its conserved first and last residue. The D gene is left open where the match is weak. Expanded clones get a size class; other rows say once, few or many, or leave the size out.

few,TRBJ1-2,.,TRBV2,CASSEVGRANYGYTF,TGTGCCAGCAGTGAAGTCGGGAGGGCTAACTATGGCTACACCTTC
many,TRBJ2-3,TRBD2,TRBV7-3,CASSSSSGGITDTQYF,TGTGCCAGCAGCTCCTCTAGCGGGGGGATCACAGATACGCAGTATTTT
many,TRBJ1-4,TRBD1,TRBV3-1,CASSLRPPRTGGTTNEKLFF,TGTGCCAGCAGCCTCCGGCCTCCCCGGACAGGGGGCACAACTAATGAAAAACTGTTTTTT
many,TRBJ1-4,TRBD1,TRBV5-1,CASSLLGQGATNEKLFF,TGCGCCAGCAGCTTACTTGGACAGGGTGCAACTAATGAAAAACTGTTTTTT
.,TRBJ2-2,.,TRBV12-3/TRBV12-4,CASRTGVTGELFF,TGTGCCAGCAGGACGGGGGTGACCGGGGAGCTGTTTTTT
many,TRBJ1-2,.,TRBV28,CASSLLRPGGIGYTF,TGTGCCAGCAGTTTACTTAGGCCGGGCGGAATCGGCTACACCTTC
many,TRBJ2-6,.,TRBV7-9,CASSSIQFSGANVLTF,TGTGCCAGCAGCTCAATACAATTCTCTGGGGCCAACGTCCTGACTTTC
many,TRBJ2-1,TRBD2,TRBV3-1,CASSQDPSGRYNEQFF,TGTGCCAGCAGCCAAGACCCTAGCGGGAGATACAATGAGCAGTTCTTC
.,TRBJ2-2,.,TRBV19,CASSPRLDTGELFF,TGTGCCAGTAGTCCCAGGTTAGACACCGGGGAGCTGTTTTTT
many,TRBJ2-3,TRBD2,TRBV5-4,CASSAGSGRGGTDTQYF,TGTGCCAGCAGCGCAGGAAGCGGGCGGGGGGGCACAGATACGCAGTATTTT
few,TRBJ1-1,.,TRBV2,CASSEAGKLAFF,TGTGCCAGCAGTGAAGCTGGGAAACTCGCTTTCTTT
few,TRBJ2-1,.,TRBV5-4,CASSPTAFSYNEQFF,TGTGCCAGCAGCCCGACCGCGTTCTCCTACAATGAGCAGTTCTTC
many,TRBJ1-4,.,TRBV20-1,CSAGLSGASNEKLFF,TGCAGTGCTGGGCTATCGGGGGCGTCTAATGAAAAACTGTTTTTT
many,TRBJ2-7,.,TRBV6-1,CASSYAAGSSYEQYF,TGTGCCAGCAGTTATGCGGCGGGGAGCTCCTACGAGCAGTACTTC
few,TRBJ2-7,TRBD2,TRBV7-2,CAGSLGLGVYEQYF,TGTGCCGGCAGCTTAGGACTAGGAGTCTACGAGCAGTACTTC
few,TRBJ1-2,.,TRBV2,CASSLSGENYGYTF,TGTGCCAGCAGTTTATCGGGGGAAAACTATGGCTACACCTTC
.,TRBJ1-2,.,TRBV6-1,CASIAQPGDYRYGYTF,TGTGCCAGCATTGCCCAACCGGGGGACTACCGATATGGCTACACCTTC
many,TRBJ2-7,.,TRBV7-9,CASSGLSSYEQYF,TGTGCCAGCAGCGGCCTAAGCTCCTACGAGCAGTACTTC
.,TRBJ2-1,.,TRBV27,CASSRVPGQSYNEQFF,TGTGCCAGCAGTCGAGTTCCCGGACAGAGTTACAATGAGCAGTTCTTC
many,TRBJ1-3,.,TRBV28,CASTTSGNTIYF,TGTGCCAGCACGACTTCTGGAAACACCATATATTTT
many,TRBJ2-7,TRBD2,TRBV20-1,CSARSGTSGSEQYF,TGCAGTGCTAGATCTGGGACTAGCGGATCCGAGCAGTACTTC
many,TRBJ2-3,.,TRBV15,CATSRDTDTQYF,TGTGCCACCAGCAGAGATACGGATACGCAGTATTTT
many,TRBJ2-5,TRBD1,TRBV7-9,CASSPSSRTGVETQYF,TGTGCCAGCAGCCCTTCGAGCCGTACAGGGGTGGAGACCCAGTACTTC
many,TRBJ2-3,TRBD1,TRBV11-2,CASSLTGGFDTQYF,TGTGCCAGCAGCTTGACAGGGGGCTTTGATACGCAGTATTTT
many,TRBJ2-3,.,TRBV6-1,CASMKQGTDTQYF,TGTGCCAGCATGAAACAGGGCACAGATACGCAGTATTTT
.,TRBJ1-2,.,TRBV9,CASSVSGSNYGYTF,TGTGCCAGCAGCGTATCGGGCAGTAACTATGGCTACACCTTC
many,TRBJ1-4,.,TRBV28,CASTMGASNEKLFF,TGTGCCAGCACGATGGGGGCCTCTAATGAAAAACTGTTTTTT
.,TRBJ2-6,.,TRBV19,CASSISASSGANVLTF,TGTGCCAGTAGTATTTCGGCCAGCTCTGGGGCCAACGTCCTGACTTTC
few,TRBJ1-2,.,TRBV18,CASSPSWVRSYGYTF,TGTGCCAGCTCACCTAGCTGGGTTAGGAGCTATGGCTACACCTTC
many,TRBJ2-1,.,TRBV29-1,CSTDGGGHEQFF,TGCAGCACTGATGGGGGAGGTCATGAGCAGTTCTTC
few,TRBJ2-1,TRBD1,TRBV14,CASSPGQVYNEQFF,TGTGCCAGCAGCCCGGGACAGGTGTACAATGAGCAGTTCTTC
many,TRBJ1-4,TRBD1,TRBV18,CASSLDRGQEKLFF,TGTGCCAGCTCACTCGACAGGGGGCAAGAAAAACTGTTTTTT
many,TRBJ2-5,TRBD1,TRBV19,CATSDPRDRVNRQETQYF,TGTGCCACCAGTGATCCCCGGGACAGGGTTAACCGCCAAGAGACCCAGTACTTC
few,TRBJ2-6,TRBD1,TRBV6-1,CASISGTGDGANVLTF,TGTGCCAGCATTTCCGGGACAGGGGATGGGGCCAACGTCCTGACTTTC